Each of the 5 T cell receptor beta chains below was sequenced from the same sample in a study of human T cells and chemical hapten exposure. The time point is: patch test 3, about 24 weeks after DPC sensitization. Specified treatment: therapeutic diphenylcyclopropenone sensitization with weekly scalp DPC. TCRdb fed the RACE reads into MiXCR, producing one record per CDR3 protein. The sample has more than 150,000 distinct CDR3 sequences, roughly a quarter seen once. Sequencing used whole blood, obtained in connection with sensitization to the hapten diphenylcyclopropenone (DPC). These receptors were taken from a woman in her forties with alopecia areata. Some clones in this sample may be carry-over from other donors' samples.

This clonotype was found many times. The chain recombines TRBV5-6 with TRBJ1-1; tentative D call: TRBD1 (5 bases). The CDR3 contains 13 residues. Germline V gene lookup returns CDR1 SGHDT and CDR2 YYEEEE. Trimming took off 4 bases at V and 3 bases at J, with 10 bases between the two ends. CDR3 amino acids: CASSLRGYTEAFF. DNA for the CDR3: TGTGCCAGCAGCCTGAGGGGCTACACTGAAGCTTTCTTT.

This clonotype has just a few counts. This CDR3 is CATSATGTATGELFF. The CDR3 region has the DNA TGTGCCACCAGTGCTACCGGGACAGCAACGGGGGAGCTGTTTTTT. The chain couples TRBV24-1 to TRBJ2-2; TRBD1 agrees at 7 bases. The CDR3 sequence is 15 residues long. In germline, CDR1 is KGHDR, CDR2 SFDVKD. V lost 5 bases and J lost 8; bases outside the gene matches: 10.

The chain couples TRBV29-1 to TRBJ2-3; D possibly matches TRBD1 or TRBD2 (5 bases each). The CDR3 spans 15 residues. Looked up from germline, CDR1 is SQVTM and CDR2 is ANQGSEA. V was cut by 2 bases and J by 0 bases, with 12 bases left in between. This CDR3 reads CSVEPRGASTDTQYF. CDR3 nucleotide sequence: TGCAGCGTTGAACCGCGAGGGGCCAGCACAGATACGCAGTATTTT.

V gene TRBV29-1 combines with J gene TRBJ1-5, with a tentative D call TRBD1 (5 bases). The CDR3 is 13 amino acids. Germline V gene data show CDR1 as SQVTM and CDR2 as ANQGSEA. Deletions cut 6 bases from V and 1 base from J, with 10 bases between. The CDR3 nucleotides are TGCAGCGTGGGGACTTCAAGCAATCAGCCCCAGCATTTT. Protein: CSVGTSSNQPQHF.

CDR3 sequence reads: CSVDHGDHYEQYF. In DNA, the CDR3 is TGCAGCGTTGACCACGGAGACCACTACGAGCAGTACTTC. The chain joins TRBV29-1 to TRBJ2-7; D gene uncertain. The germline V gene has CDR1 SQVTM and CDR2 ANQGSEA. V dropped 3 bases and J dropped 3 bases, with 12 bases sitting between them. CDR3 length: 13 amino acids.